These T cell receptor beta chains were read from a single sample in a study of cytotoxic CD8 clonotypes in ibrutinib-treated CLL. TCRdb's copy holds only in-frame clones and misses some; the assay was immunoSEQ multiplex PCR. The table lists roughly 330,000 clones, 67% of them singletons. The source material was PBMCs, sampled after 36 months of ibrutinib treatment. These receptors were obtained from a human donor with chronic lymphocytic leukemia. Each CDR3 is given with its conserved first and last residue. The D gene is left open where the match is weak. Expanded clones are given a class, and other clones once, few, many or no size at all.

v_call: TRBV27; d_call: -; j_call: TRBJ1-1; clone_size: -; cdr3_aa: CASSSRPGNTEAFF; cdr3_nt: TGTGCCAGCAGTTCACGGCCGGGTAACACTGAAGCTTTCTTT
v_call: TRBV4-1; d_call: -; j_call: TRBJ2-7; clone_size: once; cdr3_aa: CASSQAGTVSYEQYF; cdr3_nt: TGCGCCAGCAGCCAAGCAGGGACGGTCTCCTACGAGCAGTACTTC
v_call: TRBV7-2; d_call: -; j_call: TRBJ2-3; clone_size: -; cdr3_aa: CASSFHDRSTDTQYF; cdr3_nt: TGTGCCAGCAGCTTTCACGACAGGAGCACAGATACGCAGTATTTT
v_call: TRBV7-6; d_call: TRBD1; j_call: TRBJ2-2; clone_size: few; cdr3_aa: CASSTRQGLTGELFF; cdr3_nt: TGTGCCAGCAGCACTAGACAGGGGCTCACCGGGGAGCTGTTTTTT
v_call: TRBV29-1; d_call: TRBD1; j_call: TRBJ1-2; clone_size: -; cdr3_aa: CSVVLRDRGYGYTF; cdr3_nt: TGCAGCGTTGTCCTTCGGGACAGGGGCTATGGCTACACCTTC
v_call: TRBV14; d_call: -; j_call: TRBJ2-7; clone_size: -; cdr3_aa: CASSPRGFSYEQYF; cdr3_nt: TGTGCCAGCAGCCCCCGGGGGTTCTCCTACGAGCAGTACTTC
v_call: TRBV25-1; d_call: -; j_call: TRBJ2-6; clone_size: few; cdr3_aa: CASSDEGRSSGANVLTF; cdr3_nt: TGTGCCAGCAGTGATGAGGGACGCTCCTCTGGGGCCAACGTCCTGACTTTC
v_call: TRBV7-8; d_call: TRBD2; j_call: TRBJ2-1; clone_size: few; cdr3_aa: CASSHTSGNNEQFF; cdr3_nt: TGTGCCAGCAGCCACACTAGCGGCAACAATGAGCAGTTCTTC
v_call: TRBV18; d_call: -; j_call: TRBJ2-7; clone_size: -; cdr3_aa: CASSPPPSLSRYEQYF; cdr3_nt: TGTGCCAGCTCACCACCTCCATCCTTATCTCGCTACGAGCAGTACTTC
v_call: TRBV28; d_call: -; j_call: TRBJ1-1; clone_size: -; cdr3_aa: CASTQFRGTEAFF; cdr3_nt: TGTGCCAGCACCCAGTTCCGGGGGACTGAAGCTTTCTTT
v_call: TRBV10-1; d_call: -; j_call: TRBJ2-3; clone_size: -; cdr3_aa: CASRLDSVGTQYF; cdr3_nt: TGCGCCAGCAGGCTCGATAGCGTCGGTACGCAGTATTTT
v_call: TRBV13; d_call: -; j_call: TRBJ1-5; clone_size: -; cdr3_aa: CASSLGHGNQPQHF; cdr3_nt: TGTGCCAGCAGCTTAGGACACGGCAATCAGCCCCAGCATTTT
v_call: TRBV5-1; d_call: -; j_call: TRBJ2-5; clone_size: -; cdr3_aa: CASRFIGETQYF; cdr3_nt: TGCGCCAGCAGGTTCATCGGGGAGACCCAGTACTTC
v_call: TRBV4-1; d_call: TRBD1; j_call: TRBJ1-1; clone_size: few; cdr3_aa: CASSTGTATEAFF; cdr3_nt: TGCGCCAGCAGCACCGGGACAGCCACTGAAGCTTTCTTT
v_call: TRBV7-3; d_call: TRBD2; j_call: TRBJ2-2; clone_size: -; cdr3_aa: CASSSPGAGTNTGELFF; cdr3_nt: TGTGCCAGCAGCTCCCCCGGAGCGGGGACGAACACCGGGGAGCTGTTTTTT
v_call: TRBV6-1; d_call: TRBD1; j_call: TRBJ2-7; clone_size: -; cdr3_aa: CASDRAYEQYF; cdr3_nt: TGTGCCAGTGACAGGGCCTACGAGCAGTACTTC
v_call: TRBV4-1; d_call: TRBD1; j_call: TRBJ1-3; clone_size: -; cdr3_aa: CASSQGRQGALGNTIYF; cdr3_nt: TGCGCCAGCAGCCAAGGGAGGCAGGGGGCGTTAGGAAACACCATATATTTT
v_call: TRBV27; d_call: TRBD1; j_call: TRBJ2-7; clone_size: -; cdr3_aa: CASRPYPGQGAYEQYF; cdr3_nt: TGTGCCAGCAGGCCATATCCGGGACAGGGGGCGTACGAGCAGTACTTC
v_call: TRBV18; d_call: TRBD2; j_call: TRBJ2-5; clone_size: -; cdr3_aa: CASSFGRQETQYF; cdr3_nt: TGTGCCAGCTCATTCGGGAGGCAAGAGACCCAGTACTTC
v_call: TRBV6-1; d_call: -; j_call: TRBJ2-7; clone_size: -; cdr3_aa: CASSEGLGSYEQYF; cdr3_nt: TGTGCCAGCAGCGAGGGCCTCGGGTCCTACGAGCAGTACTTC
v_call: TRBV12-5; d_call: -; j_call: TRBJ2-1; clone_size: -; cdr3_aa: CASGAPRGYNEQFF; cdr3_nt: TGTGCTAGTGGAGCCCCCCGGGGGTACAATGAGCAGTTCTTC
v_call: TRBV4-1; d_call: -; j_call: TRBJ2-1; clone_size: -; cdr3_aa: CASSQGLGLEQFF; cdr3_nt: TGCGCCAGCAGCCAGGGGCTAGGATTGGAGCAGTTCTTC
v_call: TRBV9; d_call: TRBD1; j_call: TRBJ2-2; clone_size: few; cdr3_aa: CASSVRQGITGELFF; cdr3_nt: TGTGCCAGCAGCGTGCGACAGGGGATCACCGGGGAGCTGTTTTTT
v_call: TRBV27; d_call: TRBD1; j_call: TRBJ1-5; clone_size: -; cdr3_aa: CASSPGTGNQPQHF; cdr3_nt: TGTGCCAGCAGTCCCGGGACAGGGAATCAGCCCCAGCATTTT
v_call: TRBV10-1; d_call: -; j_call: TRBJ1-4; clone_size: -; cdr3_aa: CASRNRARQPNEKLFF; cdr3_nt: TGCGCCAGCAGGAACAGGGCCAGACAACCTAATGAAAAACTGTTTTTT